A single sample is the source of the 3 T cell receptor beta chains below, sequenced in a study of T-cell reconstitution after alpha-beta-depleted transplantation in children. Preparation of the TCRbeta library used unique molecular identifiers. One entry per CDR3 protein, called by TCRdb with MiXCR from the PCR reads. This sample has roughly 500,000 distinct CDR3 sequences; 32% occur once, and the top ten carry approximately 2.3%. Sequencing was performed on PBMCs from the stem cell graft donor, taken from the stem cell graft. All receptors derive from a human donor who donated a stem cell graft to a child with aplastic anemia.

The chain is built from TRBV6-2 or TRBV6-3 and TRBJ2-7, with TRBD2 identical over 9 bases. The V segment lost 6 bases and the J segment 4 bases; nucleotides outside the gene matches: 4. This CDR3 is 13 amino acids long. Germline lookup yields CDR1 MNHEY and CDR2 SVGEGT. The CDR3 region has the DNA TGTGCCAGCAGCTCCCTAGCGGGGTACGAGCAGTACTTC. It is translated as CASSSLAGYEQYF.

This rearrangement joins TRBV20-1 to TRBJ2-7; the match to TRBD1 covers 7 bases. With V trimmed by 4 bases and J by 0 bases, 6 bases remained unmatched. Germline V gene sequence: CDR1 DFQATT, CDR2 SNEGSKA (reference sequence). There are 14 residues in the CDR3. Here the CDR3 reads CSAIDRVSSYEQYV. The CDR3 bases are TGCAGTGCTATCGACAGGGTGAGCTCCTACGAGCAGTACGTC.

CDR3 sequence (DNA): TGTGCCAGCAGGATAACAGGGAATCAGCCCCAGCATTTT. Encoded protein: CASRITGNQPQHF. J is TRBJ1-5 and V is TRBV27; perhaps TRBD1 as D (6 bases). CDR1 is MNHEY and CDR2 is SMNVEV in the germline V gene (reference sequence). The CDR3 is made up of 13 amino acids. Trimming shortened V by 6 bases and J by 4 bases, and 10 bases separated the two germline ends.